The 16 T cell receptor beta chains below come from one sample, sequenced in a study of blood T cell repertoires in COVID-19. Here immunoSEQ multiplex PCR was the method, and the copy in TCRdb shows in-frame clones only, minus some. Of approximately 280,000 clones in the sample, around nine tenths are singletons; the top ten hold over 2.5%. Sequencing input: PBMCs or T cells enriched from blood (not recorded which). The receptors stem from a woman aged 18-29 years who had recovered from COVID-19.

The chain couples TRBV6-2 or TRBV6-3 to TRBJ2-5; 7 positions match TRBD2. CDR1 MNHEY and CDR2 SVGEGT come from the germline V gene. The CDR3 consists of 15 residues. The ends lost 5 bases at V and 2 bases at J; junction bases unmatched: 8. The CDR3 DNA is TGTGCCAGCAGTCAGCTGACTAGCCTTCAAGAGACCCAGTACTTC. This gives the protein CASSQLTSLQETQYF.

V gene TRBV4-3 combines with J gene TRBJ1-2; 7 nucleotides agree with TRBD1. V was pared by 4 bases and J by 4 bases, with 6 bases of the junction left unmatched. The CDR3 contains 14 residues. CDR1 is LGHNA, CDR2 YSLEER, per germline. Written as DNA, the CDR3 is TGCGCCAGCAGCCGCAAAGGGGGCCGCTATGGCTACACCTTC. It specifies CASSRKGGRYGYTF.

The chain joins TRBV2 to TRBJ2-5, with 9 bases lining up with TRBD2. The V gene's germline CDR1 is SNHLY and CDR2 FYNNEI. This CDR3 has 17 amino acids. V lost 2 bases to trimming and J lost 1 base; unmatched junction nucleotides: 8. The CDR3, as DNA: TGTGCCAGCAGTGAACTACATAGCGGGGGACTCCAAGAGACCCAGTACTTC. It yields the protein CASSELHSGGLQETQYF.

This chain connects TRBV27 to TRBJ1-2, with D uncertain. Trimming pared 2 bases from V and 4 bases from J, leaving 8 bases between. The germline V gene encodes CDR1 MNHEY and CDR2 SMNVEV (reference sequence). The CDR3 length is 13 residues. Here the CDR3 reads CASSLSGSYGYTF. In DNA form, the CDR3 reads TGTGCCAGCAGTTTAAGTGGTAGCTATGGCTACACCTTC.

The sample holds a few counts of this clone. V usage is TRBV9 and J usage is TRBJ1-2; D is perhaps TRBD1 (6 bases). Trimming cost V 3 bases and J 4 bases, with 31 bases left between them. Looked up from germline, CDR1 is SGDLS and CDR2 is YYNGEE. This CDR3 is built from 20 residues. The CDR3 protein is CASSARGGQTPVQTPYGYTF. DNA of the CDR3: TGTGCCAGCAGCGCAAGAGGGGGTCAGACCCCAGTGCAGACACCCTATGGCTACACCTTC.

This clone was counted a single time. The chain combines TRBV25-1 with TRBJ2-7; tentative D call: TRBD1 (6 bases). This CDR3 has 14 residues. V was cut by 1 base and J by 4 bases, with 11 bases left in between. Germline V gives CDR1 MGHDK, CDR2 SYGVNS. CDR3: CASSESGTGYEQYF. The CDR3 coding sequence is TGTGCCAGCAGTGAATCGGGCACAGGGTACGAGCAGTACTTC.

This clone was found a few times. The CDR3 reads CAWSVWDNGNTEAFF. The CDR3 DNA reads as TGTGCCTGGAGTGTTTGGGACAATGGGAACACTGAAGCTTTCTTT. The chain carries TRBV30 and TRBJ1-1, with D maybe TRBD1 (6 bases). Trimming pared 0 bases from V and 1 base from J, leaving 12 bases between. This CDR3 is built from 15 residues. The germline CDR1 and CDR2 sequences are GTSNPN and SVGIG (reference sequence).

The rearrangement joins TRBV5-6 to TRBJ1-5; tentative D call: TRBD1 (5 bases). The V gene's germline CDR1 is SGHDT and CDR2 YYEEEE. There are 16 residues in the CDR3. With 4 bases removed from V and 0 bases from J, the gap between germline ends came to 14 bases. The CDR3 is CASSRVTEISNQPQHF. DNA of the CDR3: TGTGCCAGCAGCCGAGTGACAGAGATTAGCAATCAGCCCCAGCATTTT. The full variable domain, completed using reference TRBV5-6 and TRBJ1-5, is DAGVTQSPTHLIKTRGQQVTLRCSPKSGHDTVSWYQQALGQGPQFIFQYYEEEERQRGNFPDRFSGHQFPNYSSELNVNALLLGDSALYLCASSRVTEISNQPQHFGDGTRLSIL.

The chain links TRBV27 to TRBJ2-6; TRBD2 might be the D (6 bases). Trimming took 1 base from V and 4 from J, leaving 20 bases between them. The CDR3 is made up of 19 amino acids. Germline CDR1 reads MNHEY; CDR2 reads SMNVEV (reference sequence). CDR3 residues: CASSLYGGGSGFGANVLTF. The CDR3, as DNA: TGTGCCAGCAGTTTATACGGTGGAGGGAGCGGTTTCGGGGCCAACGTCCTGACTTTC.

This sequence joins TRBV19 and TRBJ1-1, with D possibly being TRBD1 (5 bases). V lost 2 bases and J lost 0, with 7 bases in between. The germline CDR1 and CDR2 sequences are LNHDA and SQIVND (reference sequence). The CDR3 has 14 amino acids. The CDR3 protein is CASSIKGMNTEAFF. For the CDR3, the DNA is TGTGCCAGTAGTATAAAGGGGATGAACACTGAAGCTTTCTTT.

This clone was seen a few times. The chain combines TRBV29-1 with TRBJ1-2, with a weak D call TRBD1 (5 bases). Germline CDR1 reads SQVTM; CDR2 reads ANQGSEA. The CDR3 covers 12 residues. The germline V and J ends were trimmed by 4 bases and 4 bases, with 10 bases remaining between them. The CDR3 DNA sequence: TGCAGCGTTGTTCAGGGAACCTATGGCTACACCTTC. Its translation: CSVVQGTYGYTF.

The V gene is TRBV27, the J gene TRBJ2-1; D gene unclear. CDR1 is MNHEY, CDR2 SMNVEV, per germline (reference sequence). The V end lost 6 bases, the J end lost 0 bases, and 9 bases lay between the germline ends. The CDR3 is 14 residues long. The CDR3 reads CASSTERSYNEQFF. The CDR3 nucleotides read TGTGCCAGCAGCACAGAACGCTCCTACAATGAGCAGTTCTTC.

This chain connects TRBV6-2 or TRBV6-3 to TRBJ2-7; tentatively, D is TRBD2 (6 bases). Germline V lookup: CDR1 MNHEY, CDR2 SVGEGT. This CDR3 is built from 15 residues. Trimming took 6 bases from V and 7 from J, leaving 22 bases between them. The CDR3 DNA follows: TGTGCCAGCAGCCCGAACAAGGGACTCGGCGAGGAGCAGTACTTC. This encodes CASSPNKGLGEEQYF.

This clone was counted a single time. The genes are TRBV5-6 and TRBJ2-7; 8 bases are shared with TRBD1. The length of the CDR3 is 13 residues. CDR1 and CDR2 from the germline V gene are SGHDT and YYEEEE. After removal of 2 bases from V and 12 bases from J, the junction contained 10 bases not matched to a gene. The CDR3 loop is CASSLLQDREPYF. The CDR3 nucleotides are TGTGCCAGCAGCTTATTGCAGGACAGGGAACCGTACTTC. Full variable domain (outside the CDR3, taken from reference TRBV5-6 and TRBJ2-7): DAGVTQSPTHLIKTRGQQVTLRCSPKSGHDTVSWYQQALGQGPQFIFQYYEEEERQRGNFPDRFSGHQFPNYSSELNVNALLLGDSALYLCASSLLQDREPYFGPGTRLTVT.

This rearrangement joins TRBV24-1 to TRBJ2-1, with 7 nucleotides matching TRBD2. CDR3 length: 16 amino acids. Germline V gene data show CDR1 as KGHDR and CDR2 as SFDVKD. The trim removed 1 base at V and 4 bases at J, leaving 6 bases unmatched. CDR3 sequence (DNA): TGTGCCACCAGTGATTTCGGACTAGACCCTTACAATGAGCAGTTCTTC. Its protein is CATSDFGLDPYNEQFF.

This clone turned up a few times. The genes are TRBV25-1 and TRBJ1-6; tentatively, D is TRBD1 (6 bases). The CDR3 sequence is 14 residues long. V was cut by 7 bases and J by 5 bases, with 12 bases left in between. Germline CDR1 reads MGHDK; CDR2 reads SYGVNS. CDR3 nucleotides: TGTGCCAGCACCCGGACAGCCCATAATTCACCCCTCCACTTT. Residues: CASTRTAHNSPLHF.